Following are 17 T cell receptor beta chains from one sample sequenced in a study of CD8 T cells in Susac syndrome. cDNA came from around 0.5 to 1 ug RNA primed by random hexamers. TCRdb analysed the immunoSEQ multiplex PCR reads with MiXCR anew, one entry per CDR3 protein. The table lists about 110,000 distinct CDR3 sequences, approximately 96% of them singletons, with roughly 0.096% in the top ten. The sample comprised CD4+ T cells from PBMCs. The source is a human donor in good health.

The gene calls are TRBV20-1 and TRBJ2-5; D unclear. This CDR3 has 13 amino acids. Germline CDR1 is DFQATT and CDR2 is SNEGSKA (reference sequence). The V and J ends lost 0 bases and 0 bases respectively, with 5 bases between them. For the CDR3, the DNA is TGCAGTGCTAGAGACAGCGACCAAGAGACCCAGTACTTC. Translating it yields CSARDSDQETQYF.

This chain links TRBV11-2 with TRBJ2-7, with TRBD2 matching over 10 bases. The CDR3 spans 15 residues. Per the germline V gene, CDR1 is SGHAT and CDR2 is FQNNGV. The ends lost 1 base at V and 9 bases at J; junction bases unmatched: 9. Here the CDR3 reads CASSLGVSGGSWQYF. DNA of the CDR3: TGTGCCAGCAGCTTAGGTGTTAGCGGGGGGTCCTGGCAGTACTTC.

The V call is TRBV5-1, the J call TRBJ2-7; tentatively, D is TRBD1 or TRBD2 (5 bases each). V was cut by 0 bases and J by 3 bases, with 10 bases left in between. CDR3 length: 14 amino acids. Germline V gives CDR1 SGHRS, CDR2 YFSETQ. This chain's CDR3 is CASSLGGRDYEQYF. The CDR3 DNA reads as TGCGCCAGCAGCTTGGGGGGACGGGACTACGAGCAGTACTTC.

This chain uses TRBV3-1 with TRBJ2-3; TRBD2 matches at 10 bases. Trimming at V came to 5 bases and at J to 5 bases, leaving 10 bases not matched to a gene. From germline, CDR1 is LGHDT and CDR2 YNNKEL (reference sequence). The CDR3 has 16 residues. CDR3 sequence: CASSGASGSGLDTQYF. Written as DNA, the CDR3 is TGTGCCAGCAGCGGAGCTAGCGGGAGTGGTTTAGATACGCAGTATTTT.

The chain combines TRBV5-6 with TRBJ1-1; D is unresolved. This CDR3 has 14 residues. Germline V gene sequence: CDR1 SGHDT, CDR2 YYEEEE. V shed 4 bases and J shed 0 bases, with 10 bases lying between them. CDR3 sequence: CASSPTDLNTEAFF. The CDR3 nucleotides are TGTGCCAGCAGCCCGACGGATTTGAACACTGAAGCTTTCTTT.

This rearrangement joins TRBV19 to TRBJ2-7; D perhaps matches TRBD2 (6 bases). The CDR3 extends over 12 amino acids. Germline CDR1 reads LNHDA; CDR2 reads SQIVND (reference sequence). V lost 7 bases, J lost 7 bases, and 14 bases lay in between. The CDR3 DNA sequence: TGTGCCAGTAATGCGGGGCGCGGTGAGCAGTACTTC. Residues: CASNAGRGEQYF.

V gene TRBV29-1 combines with J gene TRBJ1-2; 8 bases fit TRBD1. This CDR3 region has 13 residues. V trimming: 6 bases; J trimming: 6 bases; junction bases outside the gene matches: 9. Germline V gene lookup returns CDR1 SQVTM and CDR2 ANQGSEA. CDR3 coding DNA: TGCAGCGTATTACCGGGACAGGTTAATGGCTACACCTTC. It is translated as CSVLPGQVNGYTF.

This sequence joins TRBV30 and TRBJ1-1; D remains unclear. Germline assignment: CDR1 GTSNPN and CDR2 SVGIG (reference sequence). V lost 0 bases and J 4 bases, leaving 12 bases between the germline ends. The CDR3 extends over 14 amino acids. CDR3 DNA sequence: TGTGCCTGGAGTGTACTCCGCAAGGGCACTGAAGCTTTCTTT. Its protein product is CAWSVLRKGTEAFF.

The chain uses TRBV7-2 and TRBJ2-3, with TRBD2 matching over 13 bases. CDR3 size: 19 residues. Germline CDR1 SGHTA, CDR2 FQGNSA. J gave up 2 bases and V 2 bases, and 10 bases lay outside the gene matches. The CDR3 region is CASSLSLPTSGGITDTQYF. The CDR3 DNA follows: TGTGCCAGCAGCTTATCGCTTCCGACTAGCGGGGGGATCACAGATACGCAGTATTTT.

The chain joins TRBV3-1 to TRBJ2-7, with a tentative D call TRBD2 (6 bases). The CDR3 has 16 amino acids. Deletions cut 1 base from V and 0 bases from J, with 13 bases between. CDR1 and CDR2 from the germline V gene are LGHDT and YNNKEL (reference sequence). CDR3 residues: CASSQVGGKSSYEQYF. The CDR3 DNA sequence: TGTGCCAGCAGCCAAGTCGGCGGGAAAAGCTCCTACGAGCAGTACTTC.

The chain links TRBV29-1 to TRBJ2-7; 8 positions match TRBD1. V shed 6 bases and J 4 bases; nucleotides not matched to a gene: 8. The CDR3 sequence is 13 residues long. The germline V gene has CDR1 SQVTM and CDR2 ANQGSEA. For the CDR3, the DNA is TGCAGCGTAGTACCAGGGGGCGGGTACGAGCAGTACTTC. Encoded protein: CSVVPGGGYEQYF.

This clonotype was seen just once. CDR3 nucleotides: TGTGCCAGCAGTAACCTTGGACAGGGGGCGCAAGGCTACACCTTC. Its protein product is CASSNLGQGAQGYTF. The chain carries TRBV12-3 or TRBV12-4 and TRBJ1-2, with 11 bases lining up with TRBD1. V was clipped by 5 bases and J by 8 bases; unmatched bases: 10. The CDR3 consists of 15 residues.

The rearrangement links TRBV20-1 to TRBJ2-5, with 10 bases that match TRBD1. The CDR3 has 13 amino acids. Germline loops: CDR1 DFQATT, CDR2 SNEGSKA (reference sequence). With V trimmed by 6 bases and J by 7 bases, 8 bases remained unmatched. Written as DNA, the CDR3 is TGCAGTGCGCCCGGGACAGGGGTAGGGACCCAGTACTTC. Its translation is CSAPGTGVGTQYF.

V and J are TRBV15 and TRBJ2-7; D is undetermined. The CDR3 consists of 13 residues. Trimming removed 2 bases from V and 4 bases from J, with 9 bases in between. Germline loops: CDR1 LNHNV, CDR2 YYDKDF (reference sequence). The CDR3 protein is CATSRPHLYEQYF. In nucleotides, the CDR3 is TGTGCCACCAGCAGACCTCATCTTTACGAGCAGTACTTC.

J is TRBJ1-2 and V is TRBV27, with D possibly TRBD1 on 6 matching bases. Germline CDR1 is MNHEY and CDR2 is SMNVEV (reference sequence). Between the trimmed V and J ends, which lost 3 bases and 6 bases, there was a span of 14 bases. CDR3 length equals 14 residues. Here the CDR3 reads CASSFRRGNDGYTF. CDR3 DNA sequence: TGTGCCAGCAGTTTCCGCAGGGGCAACGATGGCTACACCTTC.

The rearrangement links TRBV9 to TRBJ2-4, with D perhaps given as TRBD1 or TRBD2 (5 bases each). The CDR3 is made up of 17 amino acids. V gave up 0 bases and J gave up 0 bases, with 13 bases separating them. Germline CDR1 and CDR2: SGDLS and YYNGEE. CDR3 DNA sequence: TGTGCCAGCAGCGTAGGGGACGGACCTTTAGCCAAAAACATTCAGTACTTC. It specifies CASSVGDGPLAKNIQYF.

The chain combines TRBV5-6 with TRBJ2-7, with D possibly being TRBD1 (7 bases). The ends were cut back, 4 bases at V and 6 bases at J, with 14 bases in the middle. The CDR3 runs to 13 residues. CDR1 and CDR2 from the germline V gene are SGHDT and YYEEEE. The CDR3 sequence: CASSPDRRGEQYF. CDR3 DNA: TGTGCCAGCAGCCCGGACAGGAGGGGCGAGCAGTACTTC.